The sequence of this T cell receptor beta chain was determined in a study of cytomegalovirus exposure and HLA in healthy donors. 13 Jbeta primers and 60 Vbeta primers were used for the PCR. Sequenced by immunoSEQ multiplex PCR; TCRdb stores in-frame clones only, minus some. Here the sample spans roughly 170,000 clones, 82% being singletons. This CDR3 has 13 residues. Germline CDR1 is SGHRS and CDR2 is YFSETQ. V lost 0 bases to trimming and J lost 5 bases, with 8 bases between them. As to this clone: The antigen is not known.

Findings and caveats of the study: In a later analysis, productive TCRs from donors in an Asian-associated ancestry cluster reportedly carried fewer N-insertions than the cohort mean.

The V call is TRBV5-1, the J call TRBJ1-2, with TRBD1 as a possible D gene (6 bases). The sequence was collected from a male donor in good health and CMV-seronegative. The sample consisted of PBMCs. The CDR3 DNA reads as TGCGCCAGCAGCTTGGCAGGGGAGTATGGCTACACCTTC. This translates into CASSLAGEYGYTF.